A single sample is the source of the 28 T cell receptor beta chains below, sequenced in a study of T cells expressing NK-cell markers (dated by TCRdb to the early 2020s). Library preparation was by 5' RACE. The sequencer listed for this sample is Illumina HiSeq 2000. TCRdb reprocessed the reads and assigns one entry to each CDR3 protein sequence, leaving out DNA. The table for this sample records 300,000 to 500,000 distinct CDR3 sequences. About 10% of the sample goes to the ten largest clones. The source material was blood T cells: a sorted CD56 or NKG2C T cell subset, CD4+ or CD8+ T cells, or bulk PBMC T cells (not recorded which). These receptors were taken from a woman aged 45-65 years in good health. Donor details come from another sample of the same person, matched by shared clones.

The CDR3 reads CASSQQFTGTGKVNEQFF. The chain recombines TRBV14 with TRBJ2-1; TCRdb proposes TRBD1, but this gene call is untestable without DNA. The CDR3 length is 18 residues. Germline V lookup: CDR1 SGHDN, CDR2 FVKESK.

The V and J genes are TRBV10-1 and TRBJ2-1. CDR1 is WNHNN and CDR2 is SYGVQD in the germline V gene (reference sequence). The length of the CDR3 is 14 residues. CDR3 region: CASSVAGSYNEQFF.

The chain links TRBV27 to TRBJ2-7; TCRdb picks TRBD1, but there is no DNA to check that call. Per the germline V gene, CDR1 is MNHEY and CDR2 is SMNVEV (reference sequence). The CDR3 spans 14 residues. CDR3: CASSPHRQGGEQYF.

The chain has TRBV24-1 and TRBJ2-1; TCRdb's D gene call, TRBD2, goes unchecked for lack of DNA. CDR1 is KGHDR, CDR2 SFDVKD, per germline. CDR3 length equals 14 residues. The CDR3 loop is CATSEEGGLGEQFF.

The genes are TRBV29-1 and TRBJ2-3. The CDR3 sequence is 13 residues long. Per germline, CDR1 SQVTM and CDR2 ANQGSEA. CDR3 sequence: CSAQRATTDTQYF.

This chain links TRBV29-1 with TRBJ2-5; TCRdb designates TRBD1, a call that cannot be tested without DNA. This CDR3 region has 12 residues. The germline V gene encodes CDR1 SQVTM and CDR2 ANQGSEA. The CDR3 spells CSELRQGETQYF. The full variable domain, with the rest looked up from reference TRBV29-1 and TRBJ2-5, is SAVISQKPSRDICQRGTSLTIQCQVDSQVTMMFWYRQQPGQSLTLIATANQGSEATYESGFVIDKFPISRPNLTFSTLTVSNMSPEDSSIYLCSELRQGETQYFGPGTRLLVL.

This chain uses TRBV5-1 with TRBJ2-5; TCRdb outputs TRBD2, but without DNA this stays unchecked. CDR3 length: 14 amino acids. Germline V CDR1 and CDR2: SGHRS, YFSETQ. CDR3 region: CASSPGLDDETQYF.

The chain uses TRBV20-1 and TRBJ1-2; TCRdb picks TRBD1, but there is no DNA to check that call. Germline lookup yields CDR1 DFQATT and CDR2 SNEGSKA (reference sequence). The CDR3 covers 13 residues. CDR3 loop: CSAKTGAVDGYTF.

CDR3 in amino acids: CASSQDRTGGNEQFF. The chain has TRBV4-1 and TRBJ2-1; absent DNA, TCRdb's TRBD1 call cannot be checked. The CDR3 runs 15 residues. The germline V gene has CDR1 MGHRA and CDR2 YSYEKL.

The chain employs TRBV15 and TRBJ2-5; TCRdb designates TRBD2, a call that cannot be tested without DNA. Germline CDR1 reads LNHNV; CDR2 reads YYDKDF (reference sequence). The CDR3 length is 18 residues. The CDR3: CATSTGLAGGEYQETQYF.

The chain links TRBV11-2 to TRBJ2-1. CDR1 and CDR2 from the germline V gene are SGHAT and FQNNGV. The CDR3 is 12 amino acids. CDR3 residues: CASSRIGNEQFF.

The V call is TRBV5-6, the J call TRBJ1-6. The CDR3 totals 14 residues. Per germline, CDR1 SGHDT and CDR2 YYEEEE. The CDR3 loop reads CASSSGRNNSPLHF.

The rearrangement uses TRBV10-3 and TRBJ2-1; TCRdb proposes TRBD2, but this gene call is untestable without DNA. Germline assignment: CDR1 ENHRY and CDR2 SYGVKD. This CDR3 has 14 residues. CDR3 region: CAISTSGTYNEQFF.

The chain uses TRBV11-3 and TRBJ2-1; TCRdb lists TRBD1, though no DNA is available to test this call. There are 13 residues in the CDR3. Germline-derived CDR1 and CDR2 are SGHNT and YENEEA. The CDR3: CASSGALANEQFF.

The chain is built from TRBV4-1 and TRBJ2-1; TCRdb lists TRBD2, though no DNA is available to test this call. CDR3 size: 16 residues. Germline CDR1 and CDR2: MGHRA and YSYEKL. CDR3 protein: CASSLPSGRGYNEQFF.

This sequence joins TRBV6-1 and TRBJ2-2; TCRdb's D gene call, TRBD2, goes unchecked for lack of DNA. The CDR3 is 15 amino acids. Per germline, CDR1 MNHNS and CDR2 SASEGT. CDR3 sequence: CASKLAGGNTGELFF.

The V and J genes are TRBV4-1 and TRBJ2-7; absent DNA, TCRdb's TRBD2 call cannot be checked. CDR1 is MGHRA, CDR2 YSYEKL, per germline. The CDR3 covers 15 residues. The CDR3 sequence: CASSQGGGPSYEQYF.

This chain connects TRBV20-1 to TRBJ2-7; lacking DNA, the TRBD2 call made by TCRdb goes unchecked. Germline loops: CDR1 DFQATT, CDR2 SNEGSKA (reference sequence). This CDR3 has 12 amino acids. The CDR3: CSATGLASEQYF.

The CDR3 loop reads CASSTANEQFF. This chain links TRBV10-3 with TRBJ2-1. The germline gives CDR1 ENHRY, CDR2 SYGVKD. The length of the CDR3 is 11 residues.

The gene calls are TRBV30 and TRBJ2-5; the D call from TCRdb, TRBD1, cannot be confirmed without DNA. The CDR3 covers 13 residues. Per the germline V gene, CDR1 is GTSNPN and CDR2 is SVGIG (reference sequence). The CDR3 is CAWSIRTVETQYF.

The chain has TRBV5-6 and TRBJ2-1. This CDR3 region has 12 residues. Germline CDR1 and CDR2: SGHDT and YYEEEE. CDR3 region: CASSSFRNEQFF.

This rearrangement joins TRBV9 to TRBJ2-3; the TRBD2 assignment by TCRdb is unverifiable without DNA. CDR1 SGDLS and CDR2 YYNGEE come from the germline V gene. This CDR3 contains 13 residues. The CDR3 loop reads CASSGIVGDTQYF.

This chain uses TRBV6-6 with TRBJ2-1; TCRdb reports TRBD2, a call that lacks DNA to check it against. The CDR3 length is 15 residues. Germline V gene data show CDR1 as MNHNY and CDR2 as SVGAGI (reference sequence). The CDR3 spells CASLPPSGMMAEQFF.

The CDR3 region is CSARPIGGLNTEAFF. The J gene is TRBJ1-1, the V gene TRBV20-1. Germline CDR1 is DFQATT and CDR2 is SNEGSKA (reference sequence). The CDR3 covers 15 residues.

The chain couples TRBV18 to TRBJ2-4; TCRdb proposes TRBD1, but this gene call is untestable without DNA. The CDR3 extends over 16 amino acids. CDR1 and CDR2 from the germline V gene are KGHSH and LQKENI. The CDR3 is CASSPLQGLAKNIQYF.

The CDR3 loop is CASSVTEETQYF. The gene calls are TRBV2 and TRBJ2-5; the TCRdb D gene call, TRBD1, has no DNA to confirm it. The CDR3 has 12 amino acids. Germline CDR1 SNHLY, CDR2 FYNNEI.

The CDR3 spells CASSLRGRGNTGELFF. V and J are TRBV5-1 and TRBJ2-2; checking the TCRdb D call of TRBD1 is not possible without DNA. The CDR3 spans 16 residues. CDR1 is SGHRS and CDR2 is YFSETQ in the germline V gene.

This chain links TRBV20-1 with TRBJ2-5; TCRdb's D call of TRBD2 is untestable without DNA. The CDR3 is 17 amino acids. In germline, CDR1 is DFQATT, CDR2 SNEGSKA (reference sequence). This CDR3 reads CSATPLAGGPVQETQYF.